The entry that follows covers one TCR beta chain sequence. Repertoires were generated with immunoSEQ multiplex PCR, while TCRdb's copy carries only in-frame clones and drops some. Among 27,000 or so clones, almost 90% were seen once, and the ten largest hold roughly 8.3%. The data were obtained in a study of T cell changes during pregnancy in multiple sclerosis. Germline V lookup: CDR1 MGHRA, CDR2 YSYEKL. The CDR3 runs 14 residues. V was cut by 1 base and J by 4 bases, with 11 bases left in between. The TCR was taken from a female donor with multiple sclerosis, enrolled in a pregnancy study. The starting material was CD8+ T cells from peripheral blood mononuclear cells, obtained in the second trimester of pregnancy. The rearrangement uses TRBV4-1 and TRBJ2-7, with D possibly TRBD1 on 6 matching bases. CDR3 in amino acids: CASSQGQELYEQYF. The CDR3 nucleotides are TGCGCCAGCAGCCAAGGACAGGAGCTTTACGAGCAGTACTTC.